This TCR beta chain was identified during a study of cytomegalovirus exposure and HLA in healthy donors. Study-level points and caveats: Reports indicate that TCR beta sequences accurately predicted the HLA-A and HLA-B alleles of most subjects. A later look showed TCR association rates differing by HLA locus, highest for DRB1 and lowest for HLA-C. In vitro work confirmed that a few CMV-associated chains recognize CMV antigens.

CDR1 is SNHLY, CDR2 FYNNEI, per germline. This CDR3 has 12 residues. V was pared by 2 bases and J by 4 bases, with 3 bases between. In the case of this clone: Its target is unknown.

The PCR employed 60 Vbeta primers together with 13 Jbeta primers. TCRdb keeps only in-frame clones here, not all; method: immunoSEQ multiplex PCR. The sample includes around 160,000 clones, about two thirds of them seen just once. The J gene is TRBJ2-1, the V gene TRBV2, with D hard to call. Sequencing was done on a sample of PBMCs. This sequence was found in a woman younger than 30 in good health and CMV-seronegative. The CDR3 DNA reads TGTGCCAGCAGTGAACAGTACAATGAGCAGTTCTTC. Its translation is CASSEQYNEQFF.